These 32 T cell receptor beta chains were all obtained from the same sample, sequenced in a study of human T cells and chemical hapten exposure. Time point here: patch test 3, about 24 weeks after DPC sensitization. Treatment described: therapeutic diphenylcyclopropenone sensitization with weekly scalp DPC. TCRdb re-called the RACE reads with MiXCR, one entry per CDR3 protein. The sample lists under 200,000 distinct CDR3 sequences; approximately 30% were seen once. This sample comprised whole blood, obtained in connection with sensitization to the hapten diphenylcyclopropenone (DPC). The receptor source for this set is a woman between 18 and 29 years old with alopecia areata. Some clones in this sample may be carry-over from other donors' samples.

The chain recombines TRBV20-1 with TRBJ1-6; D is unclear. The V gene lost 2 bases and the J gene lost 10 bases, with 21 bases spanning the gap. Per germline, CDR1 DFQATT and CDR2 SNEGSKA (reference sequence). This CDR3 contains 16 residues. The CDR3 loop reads CSARPRGGSYQSPLHF. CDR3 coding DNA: TGCAGTGCTAGACCCCGAGGAGGATCATATCAGTCACCCCTCCACTTT.

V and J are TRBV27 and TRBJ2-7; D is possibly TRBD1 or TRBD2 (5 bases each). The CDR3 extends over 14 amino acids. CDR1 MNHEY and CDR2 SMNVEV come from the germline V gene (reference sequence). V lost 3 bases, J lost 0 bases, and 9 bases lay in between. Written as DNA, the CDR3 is TGTGCCAGCAGTTTCGGGGCAAGCTCCTACGAGCAGTACTTC. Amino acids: CASSFGASSYEQYF.

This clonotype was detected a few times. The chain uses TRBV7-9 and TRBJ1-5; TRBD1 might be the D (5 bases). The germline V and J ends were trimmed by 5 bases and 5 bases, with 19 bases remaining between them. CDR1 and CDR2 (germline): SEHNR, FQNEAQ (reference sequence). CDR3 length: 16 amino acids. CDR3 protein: CASSGGVARQDQPQHF. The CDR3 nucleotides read TGTGCCAGCAGCGGAGGGGTTGCCAGGCAGGATCAGCCCCAGCATTTT. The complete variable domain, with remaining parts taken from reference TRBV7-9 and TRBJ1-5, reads DTGVSQNPRHKITKRGQNVTFRCDPISEHNRLYWYRQTLGQGPEFLTYFQNEAQLEKSRLLSDRFSAERPKGSFSTLEIQRTEQGDSAMYLCASSGGVARQDQPQHFGDGTRLSIL.

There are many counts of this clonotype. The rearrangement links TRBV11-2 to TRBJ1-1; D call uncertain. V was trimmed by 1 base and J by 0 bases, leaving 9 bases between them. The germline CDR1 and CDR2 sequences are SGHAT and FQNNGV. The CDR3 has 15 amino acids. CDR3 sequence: CASSLVLGLNTEAFF. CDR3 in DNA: TGTGCCAGCAGCTTAGTCCTGGGGTTGAACACTGAAGCTTTCTTT.

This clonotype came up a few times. The CDR3 loop reads CASSLMALGENIQYF. The CDR3 DNA sequence: TGTGCCAGCAGCTTAATGGCGCTAGGGGAAAACATTCAGTACTTC. The chain couples TRBV7-2 to TRBJ2-4; possibly TRBD1 for D (5 bases). The CDR3 loop spans 15 amino acids. V gave up 2 bases and J gave up 5 bases, with 13 bases separating them. In germline, CDR1 is SGHTA, CDR2 FQGNSA.

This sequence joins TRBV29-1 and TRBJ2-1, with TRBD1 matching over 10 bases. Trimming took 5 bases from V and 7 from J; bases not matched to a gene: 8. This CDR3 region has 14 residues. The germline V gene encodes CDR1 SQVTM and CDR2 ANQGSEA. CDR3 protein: CSVSRTGGGNEQFF. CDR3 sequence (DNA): TGCAGCGTTTCACGGACAGGGGGGGGGAATGAGCAGTTCTTC.

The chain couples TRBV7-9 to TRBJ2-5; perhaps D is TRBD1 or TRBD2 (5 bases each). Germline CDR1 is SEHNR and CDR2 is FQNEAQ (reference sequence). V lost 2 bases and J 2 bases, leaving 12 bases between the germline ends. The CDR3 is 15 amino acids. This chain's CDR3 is CASSLSGAQQETQYF. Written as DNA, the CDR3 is TGTGCCAGCAGCTTATCCGGGGCCCAACAAGAGACCCAGTACTTC.

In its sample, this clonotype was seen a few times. The CDR3: CASSFNRGGETQYF. As DNA, the CDR3 is TGTGCCAGCAGTTTTAATCGGGGAGGAGAGACCCAGTACTTC. The chain couples TRBV27 to TRBJ2-5, with D perhaps TRBD2 (6 bases). Germline V gene lookup returns CDR1 MNHEY and CDR2 SMNVEV (reference sequence). V was trimmed by 3 bases and J by 4 bases, leaving 12 bases between them. CDR3 size: 14 residues.

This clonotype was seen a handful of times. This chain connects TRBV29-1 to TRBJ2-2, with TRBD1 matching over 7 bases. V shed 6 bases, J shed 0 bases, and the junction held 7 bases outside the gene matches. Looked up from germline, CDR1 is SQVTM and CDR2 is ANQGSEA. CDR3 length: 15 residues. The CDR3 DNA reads TGCAGCGTCGCCTTAACAGGGGCGAACACCGGGGAGCTGTTTTTT. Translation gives CSVALTGANTGELFF.

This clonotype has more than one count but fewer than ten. CDR3 DNA sequence: TGCGCCAGCAGCCCCAGAGCGGGCTCCTACAATGAGCAGTTCTTC. Translated, it gives CASSPRAGSYNEQFF. The V call is TRBV4-1, the J call TRBJ2-1, with a possible D match to TRBD2 (6 bases). The CDR3 is made up of 15 amino acids. Deletions cut 4 bases from V and 0 bases from J, with 10 bases between. Germline values: CDR1 MGHRA, CDR2 YSYEKL.

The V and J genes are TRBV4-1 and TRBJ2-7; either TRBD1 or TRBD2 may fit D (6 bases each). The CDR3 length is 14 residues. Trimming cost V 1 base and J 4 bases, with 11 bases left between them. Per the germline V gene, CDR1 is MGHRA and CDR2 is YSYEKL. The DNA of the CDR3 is TGCGCCAGCAGCCAAGTCGGGGGCAAGTACGAGCAGTACTTC. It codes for CASSQVGGKYEQYF.

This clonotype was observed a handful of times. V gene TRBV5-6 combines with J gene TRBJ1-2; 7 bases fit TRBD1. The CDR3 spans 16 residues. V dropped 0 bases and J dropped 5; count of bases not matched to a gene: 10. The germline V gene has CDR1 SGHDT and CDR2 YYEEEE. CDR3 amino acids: CASSLDEGARVYGYTF. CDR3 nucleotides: TGTGCCAGCAGCTTGGACGAGGGGGCGCGGGTTTATGGCTACACCTTC. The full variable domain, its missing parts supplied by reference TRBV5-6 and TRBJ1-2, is DAGVTQSPTHLIKTRGQQVTLRCSPKSGHDTVSWYQQALGQGPQFIFQYYEEEERQRGNFPDRFSGHQFPNYSSELNVNALLLGDSALYLCASSLDEGARVYGYTFGSGTRLTVV.

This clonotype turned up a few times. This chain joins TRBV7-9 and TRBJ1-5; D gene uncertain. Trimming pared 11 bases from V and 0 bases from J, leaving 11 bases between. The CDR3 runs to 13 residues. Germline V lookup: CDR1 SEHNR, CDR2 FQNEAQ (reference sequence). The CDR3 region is CAAQADSNQPQHF. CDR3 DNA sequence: TGTGCCGCGCAGGCTGATAGCAATCAGCCCCAGCATTTT. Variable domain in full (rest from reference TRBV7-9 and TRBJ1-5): DTGVSQNPRHKITKRGQNVTFRCDPISEHNRLYWYRQTLGQGPEFLTYFQNEAQLEKSRLLSDRFSAERPKGSFSTLEIQRTEQGDSAMYLCAAQADSNQPQHFGDGTRLSIL.

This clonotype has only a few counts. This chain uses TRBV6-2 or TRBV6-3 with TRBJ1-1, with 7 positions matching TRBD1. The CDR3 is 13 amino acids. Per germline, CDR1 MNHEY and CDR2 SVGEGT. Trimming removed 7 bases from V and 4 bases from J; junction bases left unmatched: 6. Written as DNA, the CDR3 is TGTGCCAGCACGAACAGGGGAGGCACTGAAGCTTTCTTT. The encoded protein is CASTNRGGTEAFF.

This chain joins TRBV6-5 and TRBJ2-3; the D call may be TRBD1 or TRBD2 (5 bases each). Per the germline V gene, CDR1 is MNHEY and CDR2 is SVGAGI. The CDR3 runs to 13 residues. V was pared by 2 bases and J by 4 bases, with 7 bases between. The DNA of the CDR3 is TGTGCCAGCAGTTACGGGGGTGCAGATACGCAGTATTTT. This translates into CASSYGGADTQYF.

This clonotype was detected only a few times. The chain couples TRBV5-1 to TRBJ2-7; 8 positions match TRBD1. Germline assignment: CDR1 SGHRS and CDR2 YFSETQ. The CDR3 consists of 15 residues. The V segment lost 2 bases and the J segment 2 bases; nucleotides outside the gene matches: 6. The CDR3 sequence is CASSFTGQAPYEQYF. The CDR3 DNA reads TGCGCCAGCAGCTTTACGGGACAGGCACCCTACGAGCAGTACTTC.

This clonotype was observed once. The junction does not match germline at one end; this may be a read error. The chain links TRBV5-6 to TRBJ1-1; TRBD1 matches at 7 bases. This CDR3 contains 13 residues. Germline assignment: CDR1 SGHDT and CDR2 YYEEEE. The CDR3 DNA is TGTGCCAGCTGCTTCGGACAGGAGGATGAAGCTTTCTTT. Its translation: CASCFGQEDEAFF.

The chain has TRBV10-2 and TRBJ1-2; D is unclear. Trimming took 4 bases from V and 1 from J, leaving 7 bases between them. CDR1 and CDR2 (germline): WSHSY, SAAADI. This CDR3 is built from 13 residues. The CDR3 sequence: CASSGWNNYGYTF. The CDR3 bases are TGCGCCAGCAGTGGCTGGAATAACTATGGCTACACCTTC.

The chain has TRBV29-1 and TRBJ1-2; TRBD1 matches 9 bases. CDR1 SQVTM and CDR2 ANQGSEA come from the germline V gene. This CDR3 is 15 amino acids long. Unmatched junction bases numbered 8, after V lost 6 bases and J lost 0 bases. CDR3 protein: CSVTSRQGANYGYTF. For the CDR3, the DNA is TGCAGCGTCACCTCCCGACAGGGGGCTAACTATGGCTACACCTTC. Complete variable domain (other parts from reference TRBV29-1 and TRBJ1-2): SAVISQKPSRDICQRGTSLTIQCQVDSQVTMMFWYRQQPGQSLTLIATANQGSEATYESGFVIDKFPISRPNLTFSTLTVSNMSPEDSSIYLCSVTSRQGANYGYTFGSGTRLTVV.

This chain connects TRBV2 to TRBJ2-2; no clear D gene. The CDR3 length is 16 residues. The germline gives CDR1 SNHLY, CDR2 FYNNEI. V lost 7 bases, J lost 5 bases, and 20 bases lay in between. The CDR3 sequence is CASNPVSKVGTGELFF. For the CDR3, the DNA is TGTGCCAGCAACCCCGTATCGAAAGTGGGGACCGGGGAGCTGTTTTTT.

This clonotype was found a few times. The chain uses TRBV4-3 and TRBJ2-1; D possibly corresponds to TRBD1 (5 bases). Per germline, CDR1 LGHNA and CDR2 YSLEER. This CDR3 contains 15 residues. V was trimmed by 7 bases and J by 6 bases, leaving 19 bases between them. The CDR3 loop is CASTPQGSNLNEQFF. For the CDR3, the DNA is TGCGCCAGCACACCCCAGGGTTCTAACCTCAATGAGCAGTTCTTC.

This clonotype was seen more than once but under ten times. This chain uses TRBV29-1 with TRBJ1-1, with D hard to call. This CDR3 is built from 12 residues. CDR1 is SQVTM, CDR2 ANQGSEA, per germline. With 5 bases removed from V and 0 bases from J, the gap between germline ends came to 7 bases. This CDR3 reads CSVSVLNTEAFF. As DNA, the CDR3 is TGCAGCGTTTCGGTCCTGAACACTGAAGCTTTCTTT.

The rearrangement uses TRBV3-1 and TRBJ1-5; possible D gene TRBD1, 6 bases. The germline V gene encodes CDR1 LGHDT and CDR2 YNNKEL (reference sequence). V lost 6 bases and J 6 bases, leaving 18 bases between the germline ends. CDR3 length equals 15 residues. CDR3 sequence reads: CASSLSYRVGQPQHF. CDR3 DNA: TGTGCCAGCAGTCTCTCCTACAGGGTGGGTCAGCCCCAGCATTTT.

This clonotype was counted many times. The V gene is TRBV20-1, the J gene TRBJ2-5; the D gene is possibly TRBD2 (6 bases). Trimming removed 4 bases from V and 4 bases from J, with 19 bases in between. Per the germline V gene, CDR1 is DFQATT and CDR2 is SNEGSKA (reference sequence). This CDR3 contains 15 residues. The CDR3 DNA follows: TGCAGTGCTAACGAATTGGCGGGGAAGCGAGAGACCCAGTACTTC. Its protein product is CSANELAGKRETQYF.

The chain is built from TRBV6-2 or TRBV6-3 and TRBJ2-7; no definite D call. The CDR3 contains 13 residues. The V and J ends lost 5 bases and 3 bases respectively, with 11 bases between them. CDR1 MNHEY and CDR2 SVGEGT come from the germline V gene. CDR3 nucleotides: TGTGCCAGCAGTAGACATCTTGGCTACGAGCAGTACTTC. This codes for CASSRHLGYEQYF.

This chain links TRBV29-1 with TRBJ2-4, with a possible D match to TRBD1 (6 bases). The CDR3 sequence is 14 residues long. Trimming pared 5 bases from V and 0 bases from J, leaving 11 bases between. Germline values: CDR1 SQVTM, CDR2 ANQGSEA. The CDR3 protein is CSVLTGLAKNIQYF. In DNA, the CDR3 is TGCAGCGTTTTGACAGGACTAGCCAAAAACATTCAGTACTTC. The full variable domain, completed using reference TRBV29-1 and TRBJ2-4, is SAVISQKPSRDICQRGTSLTIQCQVDSQVTMMFWYRQQPGQSLTLIATANQGSEATYESGFVIDKFPISRPNLTFSTLTVSNMSPEDSSIYLCSVLTGLAKNIQYFGAGTRLSVL.

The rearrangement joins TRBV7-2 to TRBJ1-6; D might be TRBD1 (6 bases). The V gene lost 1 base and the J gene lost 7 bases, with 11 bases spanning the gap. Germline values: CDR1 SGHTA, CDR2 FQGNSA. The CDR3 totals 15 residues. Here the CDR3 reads CASSLVGTQNSPLHF. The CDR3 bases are TGTGCCAGCAGCTTAGTTGGGACACAGAATTCACCCCTCCACTTT.

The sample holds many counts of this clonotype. The CDR3 DNA reads as TGTGCCAGCAGCTTAGGCGGGGGTCCCCAAGAGACCCAGTACTTC. This translates into CASSLGGGPQETQYF. The chain carries TRBV7-2 and TRBJ2-5; TRBD2 matches at 7 bases. This CDR3 is built from 15 residues. Per germline, CDR1 SGHTA and CDR2 FQGNSA. The V and J ends lost 1 base and 1 base, in that order; junction bases with no gene match: 3.

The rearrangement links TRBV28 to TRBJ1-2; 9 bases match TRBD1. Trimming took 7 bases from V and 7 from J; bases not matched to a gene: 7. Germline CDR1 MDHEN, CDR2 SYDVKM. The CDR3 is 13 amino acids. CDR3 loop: CASIRRDRAGYTF. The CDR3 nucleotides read TGTGCCAGCATTCGAAGGGACAGGGCTGGCTACACCTTC.

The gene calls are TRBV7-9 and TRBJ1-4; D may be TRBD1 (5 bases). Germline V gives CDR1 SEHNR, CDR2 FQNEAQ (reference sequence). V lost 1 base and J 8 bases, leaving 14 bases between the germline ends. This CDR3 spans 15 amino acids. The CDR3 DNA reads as TGTGCCAGCAGCTTAGGTGGGGGAAACAGAGAAAAACTGTTTTTT. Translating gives CASSLGGGNREKLFF.

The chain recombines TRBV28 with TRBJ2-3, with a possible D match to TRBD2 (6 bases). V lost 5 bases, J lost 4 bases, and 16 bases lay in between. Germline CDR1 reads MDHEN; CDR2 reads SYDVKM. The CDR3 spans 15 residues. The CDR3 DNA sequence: TGTGCCAGCAGTCCATCGGGAGTAGCGGCAGATACGCAGTATTTT. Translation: CASSPSGVAADTQYF.

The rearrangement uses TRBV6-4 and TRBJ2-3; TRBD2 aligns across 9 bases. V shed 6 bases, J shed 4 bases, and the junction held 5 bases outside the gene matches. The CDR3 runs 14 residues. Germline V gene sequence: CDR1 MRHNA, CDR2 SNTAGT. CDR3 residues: CASSATSGSDTQYF. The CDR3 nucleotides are TGTGCCAGCAGCGCGACTAGCGGCTCAGATACGCAGTATTTT.